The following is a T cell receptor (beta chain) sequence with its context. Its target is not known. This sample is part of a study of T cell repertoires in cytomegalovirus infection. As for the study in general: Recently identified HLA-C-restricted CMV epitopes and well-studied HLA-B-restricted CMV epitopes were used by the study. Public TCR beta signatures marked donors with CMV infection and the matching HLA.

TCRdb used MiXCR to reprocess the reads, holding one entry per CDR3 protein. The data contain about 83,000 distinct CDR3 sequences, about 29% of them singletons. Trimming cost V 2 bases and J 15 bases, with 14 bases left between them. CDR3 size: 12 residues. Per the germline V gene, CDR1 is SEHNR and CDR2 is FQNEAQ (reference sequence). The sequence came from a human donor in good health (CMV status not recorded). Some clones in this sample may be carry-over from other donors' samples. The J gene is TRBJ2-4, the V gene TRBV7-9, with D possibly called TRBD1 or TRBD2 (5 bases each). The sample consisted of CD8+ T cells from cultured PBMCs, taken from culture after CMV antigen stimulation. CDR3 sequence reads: CASSLPGPRRYF. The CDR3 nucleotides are TGTGCCAGCAGCTTACCGGGACCCAGGCGGTACTTC.